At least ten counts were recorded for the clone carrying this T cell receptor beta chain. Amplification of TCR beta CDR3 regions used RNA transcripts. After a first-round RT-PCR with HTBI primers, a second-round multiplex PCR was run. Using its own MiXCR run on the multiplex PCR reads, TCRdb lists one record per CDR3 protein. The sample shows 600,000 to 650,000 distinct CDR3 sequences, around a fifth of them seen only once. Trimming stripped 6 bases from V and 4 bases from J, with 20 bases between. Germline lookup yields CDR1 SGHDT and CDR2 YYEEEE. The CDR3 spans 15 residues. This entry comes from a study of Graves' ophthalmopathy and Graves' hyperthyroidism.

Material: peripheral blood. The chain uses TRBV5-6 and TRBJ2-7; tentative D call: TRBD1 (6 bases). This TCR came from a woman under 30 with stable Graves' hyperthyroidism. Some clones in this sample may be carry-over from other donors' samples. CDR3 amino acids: CASKHQRTARYEQYF. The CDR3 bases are TGTGCCAGCAAACACCAGCGGACAGCCCGGTACGAGCAGTACTTC.